The T cell receptor (beta chain) described here comes from a study of T cell responses to AZD1222 COVID-19 vaccine. Study context: The study pooled second doses at about 4 or about 12 weeks. Points from the study as a whole: Donors were largely white British and mainly female; clonal diversity was possibly underestimated.

CDR1 and CDR2 from the germline V gene are KGHDR and SFDVKD. Between the trimmed V and J ends, which lost 0 bases and 2 bases, there was a span of 14 bases. This CDR3 has 17 residues. The protocol was immunoSEQ multiplex PCR, while the TCRdb copy is restricted to in-frame clones and leaves out a portion. The sample lists 100,000 to 120,000 clones; about four fifths were seen once. With regard to this clone: As yet, its antigen is unknown.

This chain connects TRBV24-1 to TRBJ2-3; D may be TRBD2 (6 bases). This clonotype was obtained from an adult in good health. The sequenced sample was peripheral blood, obtained on day 0 of AZD1222 vaccination. CDR3 sequence: CATSDLPRGIFTDTQYF. CDR3 in DNA: TGTGCCACCAGTGATTTGCCCCGGGGGATATTCACAGATACGCAGTATTTT.